This T cell receptor (beta chain) was recorded in a study of spatial heterogeneity in lung cancer. This CDR3 spans 14 amino acids. Losses at the gene ends were 6 bases for V and 9 bases for J; bases not matched to a gene: 13. The germline gives CDR1 MNHEY, CDR2 SVGEGT. TCRdb used MiXCR to reprocess the 5' RACE reads, holding one entry per CDR3 protein. The table includes some 41,000 distinct CDR3 sequences, nearly 7% detected once. Time point of the sample: sample taken at primary tumor resection. This clonotype was seen ten or more times. This specimen was PBMCs, taken at surgery. This receptor was obtained from a female donor with early-stage non-small cell lung cancer. This sequence joins TRBV6-2 or TRBV6-3 and TRBJ1-2; the match to TRBD1 covers 7 bases. CDR3 DNA: TGTGCCAGCAGAGAAGAGGACAGGTTTATGAGCTACACCTTC. Its translation: CASREEDRFMSYTF.